Sequencing of this T cell receptor beta chain was carried out in a study of blood T cell repertoires in COVID-19. Overall study context: Whether acute or convalescent, the COVID-19 samples came from the United States, Italy and Spain.

Clones were sequenced by immunoSEQ multiplex PCR, and TCRdb holds only the in-frame ones, with some missing. Of about 64,000 clones in the sample, just over 85% were seen once. This CDR3 has 16 amino acids. The germline CDR1 and CDR2 sequences are MNHEY and SVGAGI. J was trimmed by 5 bases and V by 0 bases; bases with no gene match: 5. This rearrangement joins TRBV6-5 to TRBJ2-2, with TRBD1 identical over 8 bases. Source material: peripheral blood. This receptor was taken from a man in his forties or fifties with acute or convalescent COVID-19. CDR3 sequence: CASSYSLRGRTGELFF. DNA for the CDR3: TGTGCCAGCAGTTACTCACTCAGGGGGCGGACCGGGGAGCTGTTTTTT.